This T cell receptor (beta chain) was observed in a study of blood T cell repertoires in COVID-19. Sequencing was performed with immunoSEQ multiplex PCR; in TCRdb, only in-frame clones are kept and a portion is missing. The profile shows approximately 89,000 clones, 70% to 90% of them singletons. This CDR3 has 14 residues. Trimming stripped 6 bases from V and 0 bases from J, with 11 bases between. Germline loops: CDR1 MNHEY, CDR2 SVGAGI. This sequence joins TRBV6-5 and TRBJ1-2, with D tentatively TRBD1 (6 bases). The specimen was peripheral blood. The clonotype comes from a man aged 65-85 years with acute or convalescent COVID-19. CDR3 residues: CASRAGDANYGYTF. The CDR3 DNA is TGTGCCAGCAGAGCAGGGGACGCTAACTATGGCTACACCTTC.